The source of this T cell receptor beta chain is a study of blood T cell repertoires in COVID-19. Study-level background: Some COVID-19 samples were acute and others convalescent; all came from the United States, Italy and Spain. T cells, B-cell-depleted T cells, or PBMCs provided the cDNA or gDNA that served as material.

The authors' processing: How many nucleated cells were present was estimated from reference gene primer amplification. Assay: immunoSEQ multiplex PCR; the TCRdb copy retains only in-frame clones and omits some. V and J calls and clone size come straight from that table; D and trimming were deduced from the DNA. The table lists roughly 250,000 clones, 81% of them singletons. Looked up from germline, CDR1 is LNHDA and CDR2 is SQIVND (reference sequence). The CDR3 is 14 residues long. The ends lost 9 bases at V and 5 bases at J; junction bases unmatched: 8. This chain connects TRBV19 to TRBJ2-1; TRBD1 matches at 9 bases. This TCR derives from a woman aged 60 to 75 with active or convalescent COVID-19. Material for sequencing was peripheral blood. The CDR3: CASRRTGANNEQFF. The CDR3 region has the DNA TGTGCCAGCCGACGGACAGGGGCAAACAATGAGCAGTTCTTC.